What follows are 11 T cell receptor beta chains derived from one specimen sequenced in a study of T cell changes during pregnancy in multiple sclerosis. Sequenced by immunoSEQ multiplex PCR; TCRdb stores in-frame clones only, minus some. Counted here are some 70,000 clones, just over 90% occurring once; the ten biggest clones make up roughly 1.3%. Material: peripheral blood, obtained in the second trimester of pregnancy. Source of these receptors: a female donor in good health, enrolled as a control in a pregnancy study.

CDR3 DNA: TGTGCCAGCAGTTCCACCTGGGGGGACGAGCAGTTCTTC. It is translated as CASSSTWGDEQFF. This chain links TRBV27 with TRBJ2-1; maybe TRBD2 (6 bases). The germline V gene has CDR1 MNHEY and CDR2 SMNVEV (reference sequence). Deletions cut 4 bases from V and 10 bases from J, with 14 bases between. The CDR3 loop spans 13 amino acids.

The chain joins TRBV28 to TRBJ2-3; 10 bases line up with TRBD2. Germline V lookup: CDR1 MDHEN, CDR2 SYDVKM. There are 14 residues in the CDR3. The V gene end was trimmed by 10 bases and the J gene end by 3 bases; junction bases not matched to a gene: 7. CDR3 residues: CATSGTSVTDTQYF. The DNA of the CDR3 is TGTGCCACCTCCGGGACTAGCGTGACAGATACGCAGTATTTT.

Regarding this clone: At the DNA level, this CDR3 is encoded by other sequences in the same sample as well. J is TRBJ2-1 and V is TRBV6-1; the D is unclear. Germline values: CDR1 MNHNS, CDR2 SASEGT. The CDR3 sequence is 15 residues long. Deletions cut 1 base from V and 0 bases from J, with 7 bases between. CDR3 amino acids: CASSEEAGSYNEQFF. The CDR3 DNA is TGTGCCAGCAGTGAAGAGGCAGGCTCCTACAATGAGCAGTTCTTC.

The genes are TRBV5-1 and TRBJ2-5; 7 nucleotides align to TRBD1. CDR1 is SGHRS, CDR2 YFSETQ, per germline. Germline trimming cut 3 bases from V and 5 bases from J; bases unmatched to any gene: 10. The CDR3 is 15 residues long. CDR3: CASSSTGKGRETQYF. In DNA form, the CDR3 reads TGCGCCAGCAGCTCGACAGGGAAGGGACGGGAGACCCAGTACTTC. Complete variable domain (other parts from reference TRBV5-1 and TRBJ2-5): KAGVTQTPRYLIKTRGQQVTLSCSPISGHRSVSWYQQTPGQGLQFLFEYFSETQRNKGNFPGRFSGRQFSNSRSEMNVSTLELGDSALYLCASSSTGKGRETQYFGPGTRLLVL.

The DNA for the CDR3 is TGCGCCAGCAGCCAGGCCACTGGGACTAGCGGGAGGAGTACAGGGGAGCTGTTTTTT. Protein sequence: CASSQATGTSGRSTGELFF. V is TRBV4-1 and J is TRBJ2-2, with 15 bases lining up with TRBD2. V gave up 3 bases and J gave up 8 bases; unmatched junction bases: 13. There are 19 residues in the CDR3. CDR1 is MGHRA and CDR2 is YSYEKL in the germline V gene.

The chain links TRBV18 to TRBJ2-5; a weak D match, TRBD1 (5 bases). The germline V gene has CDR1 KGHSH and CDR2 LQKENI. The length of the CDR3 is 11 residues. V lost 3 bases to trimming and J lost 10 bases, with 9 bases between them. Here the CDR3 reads CASSPQGVQYF. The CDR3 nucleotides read TGTGCCAGCTCACCGCAGGGCGTCCAGTACTTC.

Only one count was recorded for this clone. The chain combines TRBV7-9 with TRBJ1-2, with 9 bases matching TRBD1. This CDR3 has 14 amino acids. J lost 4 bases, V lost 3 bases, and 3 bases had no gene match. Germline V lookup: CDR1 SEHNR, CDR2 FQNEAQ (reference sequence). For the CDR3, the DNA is TGTGCCAGCAGCTTGGAACAGGGGGCCTATGGCTACACCTTC. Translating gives CASSLEQGAYGYTF.

The CDR3 spells CASSSILADQETQYF. The DNA for the CDR3 is TGTGCCAGCAGTTCCATTCTAGCGGACCAAGAGACCCAGTACTTC. The rearrangement joins TRBV28 to TRBJ2-5; 7 nucleotides align to TRBD2. This CDR3 is 15 amino acids long. J lost 0 bases, V lost 4 bases, and 5 bases had no gene match. Germline CDR1 reads MDHEN; CDR2 reads SYDVKM.

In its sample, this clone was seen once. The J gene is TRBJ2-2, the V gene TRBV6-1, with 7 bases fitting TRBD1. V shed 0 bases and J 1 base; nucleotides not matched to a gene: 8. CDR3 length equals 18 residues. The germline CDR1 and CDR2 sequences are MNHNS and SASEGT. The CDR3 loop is CASSEAHGQAGNTGELFF. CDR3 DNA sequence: TGTGCCAGCAGTGAAGCGCACGGACAGGCGGGGAACACCGGGGAGCTGTTTTTT.

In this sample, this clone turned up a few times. DNA for the CDR3: TGTGCCATTTCAACGGGGACAGGGAGCACAGATACGCAGTATTTT. This gives the protein CAISTGTGSTDTQYF. The rearrangement links TRBV2 to TRBJ2-3; 9 bases are a match to TRBD1. V shed 10 bases and J 0 bases; nucleotides not matched to a gene: 8. This CDR3 region has 15 residues. The germline CDR1 and CDR2 sequences are SNHLY and FYNNEI.

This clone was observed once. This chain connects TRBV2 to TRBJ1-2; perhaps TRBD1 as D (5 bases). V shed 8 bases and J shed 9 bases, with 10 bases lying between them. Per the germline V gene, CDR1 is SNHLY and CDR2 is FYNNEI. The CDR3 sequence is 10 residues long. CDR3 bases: TGTGCCAGCGGGGCCTCAAGCTACACCTTC. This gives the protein CASGASSYTF.